This T cell receptor beta chain was sequenced during a study of human T cells and chemical hapten exposure listed by TCRdb under 2021. With regard to the full study: For sensitization, 2% DPC in acetone was applied to a 2 cm by 2 cm area of upper inner arm skin. Patients additionally received weekly therapeutic DPC doses to the scalp throughout the approximately 22-week study period. Patch testing on the upper back used Finn chambers containing 0.01% DPC, with scoring done after 6 days according to International Contact Dermatitis Research Group standards. The mostly female patient cohort included alopecia areata with under or over 50% scalp involvement, alopecia totalis and alopecia universalis. Libraries were pooled for sequencing, and per-sample TCR yields varied mainly because of small differences in library volumes within the pool. Peripheral blood TCR repertoire changes were tracked in vivo in alopecia patients during primary and secondary sensitization to the hapten diphenylcyclopropenone (DPC). Patient blood was sampled pre-sensitization (week 0) and at 2, 6 and about 24 weeks after DPC sensitization. Around 29 alopecia patients provided blood for TCR sequencing at one to four time points (pre-sensitization, 2, 6 and 24 weeks). Study-wide findings and limitations: Patch test score correlated positively with the number of PT1 expanded TCRs, reaching significance at thresholds 8, 16 and 32 but not at 4. Repeated subsampling changed both the strength of the expansion versus patch-test correlation and the threshold at which the correlation became significant. DPC sensitization did not change the number of TCRs with a frequency above 1 in 1000, and there was no evidence of changes in global repertoire structure. Compared with pre-sensitization or healthy control sets, expanded TCRs formed significantly more large CDR3 similarity clusters, which is consistent with antigen-driven responses. All patients had alopecia, a presumed autoimmune disease, so their immune response might differ from that of healthy individuals.

Trimming removed 0 bases from V and 3 bases from J; the gene matches leave 3 bases unexplained. The germline V gene gives CDR1 as SGDLS and CDR2 as YYNGEE. The CDR3 runs 15 residues from the cysteine to the phenylalanine. CDR3 DNA only is kept here, 45 bases in frame from base 1. Receptor libraries were prepared by RACE. The instrument given in TCRdb is NextSeq 500. Library preparation attached unique molecular identifiers to individual cDNA molecules for quantitative, reproducible TCR counting. Each blood RNA sample was used to sequence both TCR alpha and TCR beta chains. Concerning the study's data processing: Samples had a median of roughly 87,000 TCRs, with a range from roughly 23,224 to 750,000. V, J and CDR3 annotation of the TCR reads was carried out using the Decombinator software suite. For PS versus PT1 abundance plots, all samples were subsampled to the same number of TCRs (28,000). TCRs were defined as expanded if absent before sensitization and observed at least eight times at the 2-week time point. Through fastp at Q25 and MiXCR, TCRdb rebuilt clones from the public reads, retaining in-frame beta chains. Each CDR3 protein appears once, grouped with its most common genes and DNA. TCRdb, rather than the study authors, made the V and J calls. The sample has over 300,000 distinct CDR3 sequences on record, 4.5% to 6% of them singletons. 2% to 3% of the sample goes to the ten largest clones.

Per the publication, the time point label means: pre-sensitization, week 0. The treatment or condition label here, explained by the study, means: therapeutic diphenylcyclopropenone sensitization with weekly scalp DPC. Blood at each patch-test visit was drawn before the patch test was applied. Eligible patients were aged 18 to 70, diagnosed with alopecia, deemed suitable for DPC therapy, and excluded if pregnant. Total RNA was isolated from unfractionated whole blood collected in Tempus Blood RNA tubes. In regard to this clonotype: The antigen it binds to is not known. No per-base quality is available; no much larger clone lies one base away.

This clonotype originated in a woman aged 45-65 years with alopecia areata. Some clones in this sample may be carry-over from other donors' samples. The specimen comprised whole blood, sampled in connection with sensitization to the hapten diphenylcyclopropenone (DPC). The chain links TRBV9 with TRBJ2-3; TRBD2 fits 8 bases in the junction. The CDR3 protein sequence reads: CASSVAGGLTDTQYF. Read as DNA, the sequence is TGTGCCAGCAGCGTAGCGGGGGGGCTGACAGATACGCAGTATTTT.